This T cell receptor beta chain appears in the sequencing data of a study of blood T cell repertoires in COVID-19. About the research overall: There were acute and convalescent COVID-19 samples, and they came from the United States, Italy and Spain.

The germline gives CDR1 MNHNS, CDR2 SASEGT. This CDR3 is 19 amino acids long. The V and J ends lost 2 bases and 0 bases, in that order; junction bases with no gene match: 12. Libraries were prepared by immunoSEQ multiplex PCR; TCRdb keeps only in-frame clonotypes and omits some of them. The sample has some 120,000 clones; over 80% are singletons. Sequenced sample: peripheral blood. The chain recombines TRBV6-1 with TRBJ2-1, with 8 bases aligning to TRBD2. This TCR was recovered from a woman aged 70-85 years with acute or convalescent COVID-19. The CDR3 sequence: CASSEIGVGLAGSYNEQFF. CDR3 DNA: TGTGCCAGCAGTGAAATTGGCGTGGGTCTAGCGGGCTCCTACAATGAGCAGTTCTTC.